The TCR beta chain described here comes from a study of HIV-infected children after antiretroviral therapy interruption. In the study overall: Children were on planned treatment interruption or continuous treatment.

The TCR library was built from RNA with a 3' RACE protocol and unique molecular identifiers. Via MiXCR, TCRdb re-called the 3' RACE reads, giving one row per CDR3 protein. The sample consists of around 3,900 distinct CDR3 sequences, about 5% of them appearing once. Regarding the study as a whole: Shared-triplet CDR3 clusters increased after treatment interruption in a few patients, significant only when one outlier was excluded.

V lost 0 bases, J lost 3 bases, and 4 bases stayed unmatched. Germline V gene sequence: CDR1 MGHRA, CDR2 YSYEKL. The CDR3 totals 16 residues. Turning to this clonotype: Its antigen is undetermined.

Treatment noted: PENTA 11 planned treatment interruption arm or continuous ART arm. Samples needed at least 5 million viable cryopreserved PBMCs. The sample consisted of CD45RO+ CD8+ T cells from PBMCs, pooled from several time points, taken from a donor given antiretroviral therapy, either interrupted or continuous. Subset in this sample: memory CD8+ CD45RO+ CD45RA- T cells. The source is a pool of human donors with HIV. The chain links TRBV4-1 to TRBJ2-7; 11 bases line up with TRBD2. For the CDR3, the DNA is TGCGCCAGCAGCCAAGATCAGACTAGCGGGAACTACGAGCAGTACTTC. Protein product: CASSQDQTSGNYEQYF.